These 10 T cell receptor beta chains were sequenced from one sample in a study of CD8 T cells in Susac syndrome. RNA totalling about 0.45 to 1 ug underwent reverse transcription with random hexamers. Via MiXCR, TCRdb re-called the immunoSEQ multiplex PCR reads, giving one row per CDR3 protein. Among 150,000 to 200,000 distinct CDR3 sequences, around 94% were seen once, and the ten largest hold more than 0.12%. Sequencing was carried out using CD4+ T cells from PBMCs. The origin of the receptors is a human donor in good health.

The V gene is TRBV29-1, the J gene TRBJ2-2; TRBD1 matches at 7 bases. Germline lookup yields CDR1 SQVTM and CDR2 ANQGSEA. Losses at the gene ends were 7 bases for V and 1 base for J; bases not matched to a gene: 12. The CDR3 length is 16 residues. The chain's CDR3 is CSGFIQGIGNTGELFF. DNA of the CDR3: TGCAGCGGATTCATACAGGGGATAGGGAACACCGGGGAGCTGTTTTTT.

The chain links TRBV4-2 to TRBJ2-7; D assignment may be TRBD1 or TRBD2 (5 bases each). The V end lost 1 base, the J end lost 5 bases, and 18 bases lay between the germline ends. The CDR3 is 16 amino acids. Germline lookup yields CDR1 LGHNA and CDR2 YNFKEQ. CDR3 loop: CASSQGGGMVTDEQYF. DNA for the CDR3: TGTGCCAGCAGCCAAGGTGGGGGTATGGTAACCGACGAGCAGTACTTC.

The chain employs TRBV29-1 and TRBJ2-1, with 7 positions matching TRBD2. The germline gives CDR1 SQVTM, CDR2 ANQGSEA. The trim removed 0 bases at V and 3 bases at J, leaving 2 bases unmatched. The length of the CDR3 is 14 residues. The CDR3 region is CSVEEAGDYNEQFF. For the CDR3, the DNA is TGCAGCGTTGAAGAGGCGGGGGACTACAATGAGCAGTTCTTC.

V usage is TRBV29-1 and J usage is TRBJ2-2; 10 bases are shared with TRBD1. CDR3 length: 16 amino acids. Germline trimming cut 7 bases from V and 0 bases from J; bases unmatched to any gene: 8. Germline CDR1 and CDR2: SQVTM and ANQGSEA. The DNA of the CDR3 is TGCAGCGCGAAGACCGGGACAGGGGCGAACACCGGGGAGCTGTTTTTT. This encodes CSAKTGTGANTGELFF.

The chain is built from TRBV30 and TRBJ2-3; D is perhaps TRBD2 (5 bases). This CDR3 region has 14 residues. Looked up from germline, CDR1 is GTSNPN and CDR2 is SVGIG (reference sequence). V dropped 5 bases and J dropped 0 bases, with 12 bases sitting between them. CDR3 nucleotides: TGTGCCTGGCGGGGTCCATCTAGCACAGATACGCAGTATTTT. Protein: CAWRGPSSTDTQYF.

The chain employs TRBV12-3 or TRBV12-4 and TRBJ2-7; tentative D call: TRBD2 (6 bases). V was pared by 6 bases and J by 3 bases, with 12 bases between. This CDR3 comprises 13 residues. CDR3 DNA: TGTGCCAGCAGCCCCGGAGGGTACTACGAGCAGTACTTC. Protein sequence: CASSPGGYYEQYF.

The rearrangement joins TRBV29-1 to TRBJ2-5; D is unresolved. V lost 7 bases, J lost 5 bases, and 14 bases lay in between. This CDR3 has 12 amino acids. Germline CDR1 and CDR2: SQVTM and ANQGSEA. The CDR3 spells CSAFSGGETQYF. Written as DNA, the CDR3 is TGCAGCGCCTTCTCGGGTGGGGAGACCCAGTACTTC. Drawing the rest from reference TRBV29-1 and TRBJ2-5, the complete variable domain is SAVISQKPSRDICQRGTSLTIQCQVDSQVTMMFWYRQQPGQSLTLIATANQGSEATYESGFVIDKFPISRPNLTFSTLTVSNMSPEDSSIYLCSAFSGGETQYFGPGTRLLVL.

The rearrangement uses TRBV29-1 and TRBJ2-7, with 9 nucleotides matching TRBD1. The CDR3 contains 12 residues. Germline V gives CDR1 SQVTM, CDR2 ANQGSEA. With 6 bases clipped from V and 5 bases from J, the junction kept 5 bases outside the gene matches. CDR3 in amino acids: CSVQGAHHEQYF. In DNA form, the CDR3 reads TGCAGCGTACAGGGGGCCCACCACGAGCAGTACTTC.

The count of this clonotype is one. This rearrangement joins TRBV20-1 to TRBJ2-5; the D gene is possibly TRBD1 (5 bases). The CDR3 runs 13 residues. The germline CDR1 and CDR2 sequences are DFQATT and SNEGSKA (reference sequence). The V end lost 3 bases, the J end lost 1 base, and 9 bases lay between the germline ends. The CDR3 nucleotides read TGCAGTGCTAGCTCGACAGTCCAAGAGACCCAGTACTTC. Translating it yields CSASSTVQETQYF.

The V and J genes are TRBV30 and TRBJ1-2; D is unclear. V shed 2 bases and J shed 4 bases, with 14 bases lying between them. Germline V CDR1 and CDR2: GTSNPN, SVGIG (reference sequence). The length of the CDR3 is 14 residues. The DNA of the CDR3 is TGTGCCTGGAGTTTGTCCCGAGGAGGCTATGGCTACACCTTC. Encoded protein: CAWSLSRGGYGYTF.